This is a list of T cell receptor beta chains from one sample in a study of shared clonotypes between healthy human individuals. The method was immunoSEQ multiplex PCR; TCRdb's version includes in-frame clones alone and lacks a portion of them. This sample has more than 2 million clones; approximately 95% occur once, and the top ten carry around 0.13%. Sequencing was carried out using naive CD4+ T cells sorted from blood. Receptors were obtained from a man younger than 30 in good health. CDR3s include the opening cysteine and the closing phenylalanine or tryptophan. D genes are given only for firm matches. Some rows have no size entry. The others give once, few or many, or a class for an expanded clone.

V gene: TRBV28
J gene: TRBJ2-1
D gene: TRBD2
clone size: once
CDR3 DNA: TGTGCCAGCAGTTTAGCTGGGAGGGACTATGAGCAGTTCTTC
CDR3 protein: CASSLAGRDYEQFF

V gene: TRBV2
J gene: TRBJ2-7
D gene: -
clone size: -
CDR3 DNA: TGTGCCAGCAGGGGGGACCTCGCCCACGAGCAGTACTTC
CDR3 protein: CASRGDLAHEQYF

V gene: TRBV4-3
J gene: TRBJ2-7
D gene: TRBD2
clone size: -
CDR3 DNA: TGCGCCAGCAGCCCGAACCCAGCGGGAGCTTTAATCTACGAGCAGTACTTC
CDR3 protein: CASSPNPAGALIYEQYF

V gene: TRBV25-1
J gene: TRBJ1-2
D gene: -
clone size: -
CDR3 DNA: TGTGCCAGCAGTGAACTTAGAGGCTACACCTTC
CDR3 protein: CASSELRGYTF

V gene: TRBV6-5
J gene: TRBJ2-7
D gene: TRBD1
clone size: -
CDR3 DNA: TGTGCCAGCAGTGCAGGGGGCTACGAGCAGTACTTC
CDR3 protein: CASSAGGYEQYF

V gene: TRBV6-1
J gene: TRBJ1-5
D gene: TRBD1
clone size: -
CDR3 DNA: TGTGCCAGCAGCGAAGGGACAGGGAGTCTGCCCCAGCATTTT
CDR3 protein: CASSEGTGSLPQHF

V gene: TRBV5-5
J gene: TRBJ1-3
D gene: -
clone size: -
CDR3 DNA: TGTGCCAGCAGCTCAGGTATCTCTGGAAACACCATATATTTT
CDR3 protein: CASSSGISGNTIYF

V gene: TRBV6-6
J gene: TRBJ2-5
D gene: TRBD2
clone size: -
CDR3 DNA: TGTGCCAGCAGCGACCCGGGACTAGCGGGGGTGGAGACCCAGTACTTC
CDR3 protein: CASSDPGLAGVETQYF

V gene: TRBV6-1
J gene: TRBJ1-4
D gene: -
clone size: -
CDR3 DNA: TGTGCCAGCAGTGATGCTAGGGTTAATGAAAAACTGTTTTTT
CDR3 protein: CASSDARVNEKLFF

V gene: TRBV28
J gene: TRBJ2-2
D gene: -
clone size: -
CDR3 DNA: TGTGCCAGCAGTTTTCGGGCAGGAGGCACCGGGGAGCTGTTTTTT
CDR3 protein: CASSFRAGGTGELFF

V gene: TRBV5-1
J gene: TRBJ2-2
D gene: -
clone size: few
CDR3 DNA: TGCGCCAGCAGCTTGTTACAGAACACCGGGGAGCTGTTTTTT
CDR3 protein: CASSLLQNTGELFF

V gene: TRBV28
J gene: TRBJ1-2
D gene: -
clone size: once
CDR3 DNA: TGTGCCAGCAGTTTACGACCAGGCTATGGCTACACCTTC
CDR3 protein: CASSLRPGYGYTF

V gene: TRBV29-1
J gene: TRBJ2-7
D gene: -
clone size: once
CDR3 DNA: TGCAGCGTTGAACGTGGACCCTACGAGCAGTACTTC
CDR3 protein: CSVERGPYEQYF